This T cell receptor beta chain appears in the sequencing data of a study of T cell repertoires in cytomegalovirus infection (dated by TCRdb to the late 2010s). The study in broad terms: Because public TCR beta signatures pointed to carriage of CMV infection together with the matching HLA type, the HLA type of each donor mattered for the analysis.

Broad study findings and their caveats: In both this cohort and an independent cohort of 350 to 400 donors, the cumulative frequency of public TCR beta family members distinguished carriers of CMV infection plus the relevant HLA type. The ex vivo response was dominated by HLA-C-restricted CMV-specific TCR beta clonotypes, which also provided the single most frequent clonotype in two of eight donors.

The sequencer was an Illumina HiSeq 1500. Using fastp trimming at Q25 and MiXCR clonotype assembly, TCRdb reanalyzed the public sequencing data and kept in-frame beta chains. All rows with the same CDR3 protein become a single entry with the most common DNA and genes. This sample gives 54,000 or so distinct CDR3 sequences in total; roughly 34% of them show up just once. About two thirds of the sample is in the top ten clones. Per the germline V gene, SNHLY is the CDR1 and FYNNEI is the CDR2. Clipping removes 5 bases from V and 7 bases from J, with 4 as the unmatched junction base count. Including the terminal cysteine and phenylalanine, the CDR3 comprises 13 residues. Of all the DNA, just the CDR3 is kept, 39 bases in frame from base 1. As concerns this clonotype: Its antigen target is currently unknown. Base qualities were left out, and no much larger clone turns up one base away.

The sequencing input was PBMCs, sequenced either directly or after in vitro stimulation (not recorded which). The sequence joins TRBV2 to TRBJ1-5; 8 bases in the junction line up with TRBD1. The TCR sequence derives from a human donor in good health (CMV status not recorded). Some clones in this sample may be carry-over from other donors' samples. The nucleotide sequence is given as TGTGCCAGCAGTACAGGGGGAAGGCAGCCCCAGCATTTT. It translates as CASSTGGRQPQHF.